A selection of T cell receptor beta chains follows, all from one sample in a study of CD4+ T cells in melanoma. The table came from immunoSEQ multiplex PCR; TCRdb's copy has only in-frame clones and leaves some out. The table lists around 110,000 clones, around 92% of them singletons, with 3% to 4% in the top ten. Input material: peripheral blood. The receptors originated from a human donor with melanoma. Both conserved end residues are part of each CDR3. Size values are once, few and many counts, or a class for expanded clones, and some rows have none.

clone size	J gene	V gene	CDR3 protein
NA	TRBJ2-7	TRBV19	CASSVRTGLSYEQYF
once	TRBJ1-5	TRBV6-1	CASSPVPNEPQHF
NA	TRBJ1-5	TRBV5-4	CASSFGGNNQPQHF
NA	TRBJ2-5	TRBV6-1	CASSGRGLAGGIGYQETQYF
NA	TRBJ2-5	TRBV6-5	CASTAGGWETQYF
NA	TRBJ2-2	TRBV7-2	CASSLATIGTATGELFF
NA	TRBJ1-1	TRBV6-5	CAVGGGTEAFF
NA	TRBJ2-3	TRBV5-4	CASHRGGGDIRSTDTQYF
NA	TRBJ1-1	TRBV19	CASRGQGTTEAFF
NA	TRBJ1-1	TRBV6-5	CASSYSVNTEAFF
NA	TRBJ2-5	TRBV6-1	CASSEASAYKGTQYF
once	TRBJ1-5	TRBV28	CASKGSYSNQPQHF
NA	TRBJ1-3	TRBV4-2	CASSQVNQGLGNTIYF
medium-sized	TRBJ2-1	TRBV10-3	CAIRGLAGDYNEQFF
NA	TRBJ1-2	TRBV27	CASSFNAAAGSTYGYTF